The T cell receptor (beta chain) described here comes from a study of cytomegalovirus exposure and HLA in healthy donors (dated by TCRdb to 2015 to 2018). The study in broad terms: The 666 repertoires of the first cohort and the 95 to 150 validation repertoires were produced on the same platform, according to a later analysis. To predict cytomegalovirus infection status, the study combined high-throughput TCR immunosequencing, statistical association of individual TCRs with disease status, and machine learning. A separate validation cohort of 90 to 150 different subjects was used in addition to the 666-subject first cohort. The study aimed to test whether cataloging public T cell receptors could reveal signatures of past pathogen exposure. The paper as a whole reports these results and caveats: Of the cluster scores, approximately 95% were above 0 in a later analysis, which found that TCRs clustered in the first cohort also tended to co-occur in the 130 or so validation repertoires. The validation cohort had no HLA typing available for a later analysis, so co-occurrence within that cohort was assessed over all 120 or so repertoires. The classifier was reported to diagnose cytomegalovirus status with high specificity and sensitivity in both the original and validation cohorts. While some public TCRs were present in many individuals, most TCR sequences turned up only very rarely across donors. The authors suggested that the approach could potentially be extended to other disease states and immunological phenotypes. Three of the identified cytomegalovirus-associated TCR beta chains were confirmed in vitro to be specific for cytomegalovirus antigens. The study listed 150 to 200 TCR beta chains as associated with cytomegalovirus.

The donors were included in the validation cohort of approximately 130 subjects, a group kept apart from the approximately 690-subject first cohort. Germline trimming amounts to 0 bases on V and 8 bases on J, with 4 as the count of junction bases outside the gene matches. The germline V gene supplies CDR1 SGHDT and CDR2 YYEEEE. Spanning cysteine to phenylalanine, the CDR3 consists of 15 amino acids. Of all the DNA, just the CDR3 is kept, 45 bases in frame from base 1. To prepare the library, the immunoSEQ multiplex PCR assay was applied. Regarding the original processing steps: A statistical classification framework was built for diagnosing cytomegalovirus status from the catalog of TCR beta chain sequences. TCRdb holds this immuneACCESS table with in-frame rearrangements only. Some clones are missing; in checked studies, unresolved V genes explain under half, and the rest has no known cause. For V, J and clone size, that table is used; D and trimming come from the DNA. The sample profile shows a few hundred thousand clones; around 91% of them were found once. Of the sample, 3% to 3.5% is held by the ten largest clones.

Of note for this clone: Its recognized antigen is unknown. No quality values exist for individual bases; no much larger clone is one base distant.

The TCR sequence derives from a woman aged 25 to 39 in good health and CMV-seronegative. Sample: PBMCs. The chain is assembled from TRBV5-6 and TRBJ2-1; 11 middle bases align to TRBD1. The CDR3 is CASSLADRGPYEQFF. The bases read TGTGCCAGCAGCTTGGCGGACAGGGGGCCGTATGAGCAGTTCTTC. Joined to the reference TRBV5-6 and TRBJ2-1 proteins, this CDR3 gives the full variable domain: DAGVTQSPTHLIKTRGQQVTLRCSPKSGHDTVSWYQQALGQGPQFIFQYYEEEERQRGNFPDRFSGHQFPNYSSELNVNALLLGDSALYLCASSLADRGPYEQFFGPGTRLTVL.